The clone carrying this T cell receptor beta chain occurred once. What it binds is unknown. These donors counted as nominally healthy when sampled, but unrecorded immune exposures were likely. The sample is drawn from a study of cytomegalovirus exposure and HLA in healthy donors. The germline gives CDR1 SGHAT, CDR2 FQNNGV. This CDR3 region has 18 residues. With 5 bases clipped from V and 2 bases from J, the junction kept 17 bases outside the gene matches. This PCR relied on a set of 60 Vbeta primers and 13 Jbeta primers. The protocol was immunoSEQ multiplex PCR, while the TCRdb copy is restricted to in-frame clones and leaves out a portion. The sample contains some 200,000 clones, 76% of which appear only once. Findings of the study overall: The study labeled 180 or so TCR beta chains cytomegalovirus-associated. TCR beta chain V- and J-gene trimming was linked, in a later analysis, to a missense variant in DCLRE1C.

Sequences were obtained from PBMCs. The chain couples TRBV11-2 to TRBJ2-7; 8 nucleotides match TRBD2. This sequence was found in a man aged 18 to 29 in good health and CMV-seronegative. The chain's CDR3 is CASSGPHWVAGKTYEQYF. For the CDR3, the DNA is TGTGCCAGCAGCGGACCTCACTGGGTAGCGGGGAAAACCTACGAGCAGTACTTC.